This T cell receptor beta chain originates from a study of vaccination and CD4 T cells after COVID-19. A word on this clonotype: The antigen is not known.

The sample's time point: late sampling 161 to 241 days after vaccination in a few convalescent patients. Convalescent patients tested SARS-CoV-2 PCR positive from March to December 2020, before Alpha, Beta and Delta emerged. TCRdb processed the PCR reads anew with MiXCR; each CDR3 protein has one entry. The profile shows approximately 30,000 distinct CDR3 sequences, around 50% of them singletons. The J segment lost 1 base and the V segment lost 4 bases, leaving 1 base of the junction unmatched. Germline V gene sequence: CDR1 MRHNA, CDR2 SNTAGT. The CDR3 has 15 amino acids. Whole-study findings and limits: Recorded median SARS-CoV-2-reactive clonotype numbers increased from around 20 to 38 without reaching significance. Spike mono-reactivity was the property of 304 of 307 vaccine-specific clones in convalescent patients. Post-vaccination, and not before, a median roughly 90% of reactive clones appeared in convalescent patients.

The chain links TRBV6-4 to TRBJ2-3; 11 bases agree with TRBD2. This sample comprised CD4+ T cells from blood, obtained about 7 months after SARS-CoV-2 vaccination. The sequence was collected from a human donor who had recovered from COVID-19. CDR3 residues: CASSAGLAGTDTQYF. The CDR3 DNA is TGTGCCAGCAGTGCGGGACTAGCGGGCACAGATACGCAGTATTTT.